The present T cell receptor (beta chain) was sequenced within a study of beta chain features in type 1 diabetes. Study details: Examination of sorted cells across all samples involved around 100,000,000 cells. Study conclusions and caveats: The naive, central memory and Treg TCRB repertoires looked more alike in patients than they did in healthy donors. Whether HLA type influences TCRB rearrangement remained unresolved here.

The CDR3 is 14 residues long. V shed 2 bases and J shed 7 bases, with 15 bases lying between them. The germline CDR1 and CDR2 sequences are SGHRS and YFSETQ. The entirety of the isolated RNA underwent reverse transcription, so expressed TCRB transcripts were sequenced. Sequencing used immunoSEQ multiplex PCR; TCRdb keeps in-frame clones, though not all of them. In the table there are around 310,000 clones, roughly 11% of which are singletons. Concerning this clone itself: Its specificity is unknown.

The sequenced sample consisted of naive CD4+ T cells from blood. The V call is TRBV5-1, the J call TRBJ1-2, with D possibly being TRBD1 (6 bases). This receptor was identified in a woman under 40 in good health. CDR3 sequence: CASSFPMARGGYTF. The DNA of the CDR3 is TGCGCCAGCAGCTTCCCCATGGCCAGGGGTGGCTACACCTTC.